Below are 17 T cell receptor beta chains sequenced from a single sample in a study of cytomegalovirus exposure and HLA in healthy donors. The study ran its PCR with 60 Vbeta and 13 Jbeta primers. Produced via immunoSEQ multiplex PCR; TCRdb's table is partial and in-frame only. The sample contains roughly 120,000 clones, about four fifths of which appear only once. The sequencing sample was made of PBMCs. The receptor source for this set is a man under 40 in good health and CMV-seropositive.

This clone appeared a few times. The gene calls are TRBV11-2 and TRBJ1-2, with TRBD1 as a possible D gene (5 bases). V was shortened by 1 base and J by 4 bases, with 10 bases between the two germline ends. This CDR3 region has 14 residues. Germline CDR1 and CDR2: SGHAT and FQNNGV. The CDR3: CASSLAETAYGYTF. CDR3 coding DNA: TGTGCCAGCAGCTTAGCAGAGACAGCCTATGGCTACACCTTC.

This sequence joins TRBV25-1 and TRBJ2-1; 8 bases align to TRBD1. Germline V CDR1 and CDR2: MGHDK, SYGVNS. V lost 6 bases to trimming and J lost 4 bases; unmatched junction nucleotides: 5. This CDR3 region has 14 residues. The CDR3 spells CASSLTGDYNEQFF. The CDR3 nucleotides read TGTGCCAGCAGCTTGACAGGGGATTACAATGAGCAGTTCTTC.

This clone was detected only a few times. V gene TRBV2 combines with J gene TRBJ1-5; weak D call: TRBD1 (5 bases). The ends were cut back, 8 bases at V and 0 bases at J, with 14 bases in the middle. Germline lookup yields CDR1 SNHLY and CDR2 FYNNEI. The CDR3 has 15 amino acids. The CDR3 loop is CASGGGLHSNQPQHF. CDR3 in DNA: TGTGCCAGCGGGGGGGGTTTACATAGCAATCAGCCCCAGCATTTT.

The rearrangement links TRBV25-1 to TRBJ1-4, with 7 bases aligning to TRBD1. CDR1 is MGHDK and CDR2 is SYGVNS in the germline V gene. CDR3 length: 15 residues. J gave up 3 bases and V 2 bases, and 3 bases lay outside the gene matches. DNA of the CDR3: TGTGCCAGCAGTGAACCGACAGGGCCTAATGAAAAACTGTTTTTT. Translation gives CASSEPTGPNEKLFF.

The chain joins TRBV28 to TRBJ1-1, with D tentatively TRBD1 (6 bases). The CDR3 sequence is 13 residues long. Trimming left V 3 bases short and J 7 bases short, with 12 bases between. Germline CDR1 is MDHEN and CDR2 is SYDVKM. CDR3 DNA sequence: TGTGCCAGCAGTTTCCTCAGGGGTTTTGAAGCTTTCTTT. This translates into CASSFLRGFEAFF.

The genes are TRBV7-6 and TRBJ2-3, with 9 bases aligning to TRBD1. With 4 bases clipped from V and 5 bases from J, the junction kept 1 base outside the gene matches. The CDR3 runs 13 residues. The germline V gene encodes CDR1 SGHVS and CDR2 FNYEAQ. DNA for the CDR3: TGTGCCAGCAGCTGGGACAGGGTAGATACGCAGTATTTT. Translated, it gives CASSWDRVDTQYF.

The chain recombines TRBV5-6 with TRBJ1-2; TRBD1 might be the D (6 bases). The CDR3 consists of 15 residues. Trimming stripped 6 bases from V and 4 bases from J, with 19 bases between. Germline CDR1 reads SGHDT; CDR2 reads YYEEEE. As DNA, the CDR3 is TGTGCCAGCACGGCGGGGGGGCCAGACGGCTATGGCTACACCTTC. Translated, it gives CASTAGGPDGYGYTF.

The chain couples TRBV10-3 to TRBJ2-5, with 9 bases lining up with TRBD2. CDR3 length: 18 amino acids. Trimming removed 0 bases from V and 2 bases from J; junction bases left unmatched: 10. CDR1 is ENHRY, CDR2 SYGVKD, per germline. CDR3 nucleotide sequence: TGTGCCATCAGTGAGTCGGCTGGTGGCGGGAGGGCTCAAGAGACCCAGTACTTC. This gives the protein CAISESAGGGRAQETQYF.

V is TRBV5-1 and J is TRBJ1-4; 9 positions agree with TRBD1. V was pared by 1 base and J by 8 bases, with 9 bases of the junction left unmatched. The CDR3 is 16 amino acids. Germline V gene data show CDR1 as SGHRS and CDR2 as YFSETQ. The CDR3 DNA reads TGCGCCAGCAGCTTGAGTGTCGGGACAGGGTACGAAAAACTGTTTTTT. Translated: CASSLSVGTGYEKLFF.

This clone was counted between two and nine times. This rearrangement joins TRBV4-1 to TRBJ2-7, with a tentative D call TRBD2 (6 bases). V was cut by 4 bases and J by 4 bases, with 14 bases left in between. The length of the CDR3 is 14 residues. The germline V gene has CDR1 MGHRA and CDR2 YSYEKL. The CDR3 spells CASSLGRGFYEQYF. The CDR3 bases are TGCGCCAGCAGCCTGGGTCGGGGGTTTTACGAGCAGTACTTC.

The V call is TRBV11-2, the J call TRBJ1-2, with 7 bases that match TRBD1. Germline assignment: CDR1 SGHAT and CDR2 FQNNGV. Unmatched junction bases numbered 5, after V lost 5 bases and J lost 2 bases. This CDR3 spans 14 amino acids. In DNA, the CDR3 is TGTGCCAGCAGCGCCCTGACAGGGAACTATGGCTACACCTTC. Amino acid sequence: CASSALTGNYGYTF.

Regarding this clone: The junction departs from germline at one end; a sequencing error may be responsible. The V and J genes are TRBV7-7 and TRBJ2-7; TRBD1 might be the D (6 bases). Germline values: CDR1 SSHAT, CDR2 FNYEAQ (reference sequence). The CDR3 contains 13 residues. The CDR3 loop reads CASSIAQGYEQYF. In nucleotides, the CDR3 is TGTGCCAGCAGCATAGCACAGGGATACGAGCAGTACTTC. Combining the CDR3 with reference TRBV7-7 and TRBJ2-7 gives the whole variable domain GAGVSQSPRYKVTKRGQDVTLRCDPISSHATLYWYQQALGQGPEFLTYFNYEAQPDKSGLPSDRFSAERPEGSISTLTIQRTEQRDSAMYRCASSIAQGYEQYFGPGTRLTVT.

This clone was seen a single time. The J gene is TRBJ1-3, the V gene TRBV11-3; D might be TRBD1 (5 bases). The CDR3 spans 15 residues. V shed 0 bases and J shed 3 bases, with 9 bases lying between them. Germline assignment: CDR1 SGHNT and CDR2 YENEEA. The CDR3 nucleotides are TGTGCCAGCAGCTTAGATCTCAGGGTTGGAAACACCATATATTTT. Amino acids: CASSLDLRVGNTIYF.

The chain combines TRBV9 with TRBJ1-3; D perhaps matches TRBD1 (5 bases). The CDR3 has 14 amino acids. V lost 0 bases, J lost 8 bases, and 12 bases lay in between. The germline V gene has CDR1 SGDLS and CDR2 YYNGEE. This chain's CDR3 is CASSVDPTGYTIYF. The CDR3 nucleotides read TGTGCCAGCAGCGTAGACCCTACAGGTTACACCATATATTTT. Using reference TRBV9 and TRBJ1-3 for the parts outside the CDR3, the full variable domain is DSGVTQTPKHLITATGQRVTLRCSPRSGDLSVYWYQQSLDQGLQFLIQYYNGEERAKGNILERFSAQQFPDLHSELNLSSLELGDSALYFCASSVDPTGYTIYFGEGSWLTVV.

The chain couples TRBV11-2 to TRBJ2-2; 7 bases fit TRBD1. From germline, CDR1 is SGHAT and CDR2 FQNNGV. Trimming removed 6 bases from V and 4 bases from J; junction bases left unmatched: 5. The CDR3 extends over 14 amino acids. This CDR3 is CASRQYRGTGELFF. CDR3 sequence (DNA): TGTGCCAGCAGACAATACAGGGGCACCGGGGAGCTGTTTTTT.

The chain is built from TRBV11-2 and TRBJ1-5; 7 bases line up with TRBD1. The CDR3 length is 15 residues. Germline V gene sequence: CDR1 SGHAT, CDR2 FQNNGV. The V gene end was trimmed by 5 bases and the J gene end by 7 bases; junction bases not matched to a gene: 11. The CDR3 spells CASSHTTGRNQPQHF. CDR3 DNA sequence: TGTGCCAGCAGCCATACGACAGGGAGAAACCAGCCCCAGCATTTT.

The V and J genes are TRBV2 and TRBJ1-6; maybe TRBD1 (5 bases). CDR1 and CDR2 from the germline V gene are SNHLY and FYNNEI. This CDR3 comprises 12 residues. The V gene lost 10 bases and the J gene lost 6 bases, with 10 bases spanning the gap. CDR3 DNA sequence: TGTGCCACCCGACAGCCTAATTCACCCCTCCACTTT. This encodes CATRQPNSPLHF.